These 28 T cell receptor beta chains were sequenced from one sample in a study of cytomegalovirus exposure and HLA in healthy donors. The PCR employed 60 Vbeta primers together with 13 Jbeta primers. The protocol was immunoSEQ multiplex PCR, while the TCRdb copy is restricted to in-frame clones and leaves out a portion. The repertoire holds about 130,000 clones, with approximately 85% as singletons. The sequencing input was PBMCs. The receptors derive from a male donor in good health and CMV-seropositive.

This sequence joins TRBV29-1 and TRBJ1-1; 8 bases are a match to TRBD1. This CDR3 region has 15 residues. The V gene's germline CDR1 is SQVTM and CDR2 ANQGSEA. Germline trimming cut 7 bases from V and 5 bases from J; bases unmatched to any gene: 15. CDR3 protein: CSALAGAGGRTEAFF. Here the CDR3 DNA reads TGCAGCGCGCTCGCAGGGGCAGGGGGCCGGACTGAAGCTTTCTTT.

About this clone itself: The same CDR3 is also encoded by other DNA sequences in this sample. The chain recombines TRBV9 with TRBJ2-1; the match to TRBD2 covers 13 bases. V shed 0 bases, J shed 7 bases, and the junction held 1 base outside the gene matches. The CDR3 covers 15 residues. Germline V lookup: CDR1 SGDLS, CDR2 YYNGEE. The CDR3 region has the DNA TGTGCCAGCAGCGTAGGGACTAGCGGGAGTAATGAGCAGTTCTTC. Translation gives CASSVGTSGSNEQFF.

The chain is built from TRBV28 and TRBJ2-1, with D possibly being TRBD2 (6 bases). The CDR3 consists of 14 residues. Germline CDR1 reads MDHEN; CDR2 reads SYDVKM. Trimming removed 3 bases from V and 7 bases from J, with 13 bases in between. The CDR3 DNA is TGTGCCAGCAGTTTTTGGCAGGCGGGGAATGAGCAGTTCTTC. Translated, it gives CASSFWQAGNEQFF.

The chain uses TRBV27 and TRBJ1-6; D uncertain. Germline lookup yields CDR1 MNHEY and CDR2 SMNVEV (reference sequence). The CDR3 loop spans 12 amino acids. Trimming left V 4 bases short and J 9 bases short, with 7 bases between. The CDR3 DNA is TGTGCCAGCAGTTCCCCCCTTTCACCCCTCCACTTT. Translated, it gives CASSSPLSPLHF.

The chain carries TRBV2 and TRBJ1-2; D remains ambiguous. The CDR3 has 13 residues. From germline, CDR1 is SNHLY and CDR2 FYNNEI. V was cut by 1 base and J by 10 bases, with 13 bases left in between. The CDR3 loop reads CASSEGGFQYYTF. The CDR3 nucleotides read TGTGCCAGCAGTGAAGGAGGGTTCCAGTACTACACCTTC.

V and J are TRBV20-1 and TRBJ1-1, with TRBD1 as a possible D gene (5 bases). V dropped 1 base and J dropped 5 bases, with 5 bases sitting between them. This CDR3 spans 11 amino acids. Germline lookup yields CDR1 DFQATT and CDR2 SNEGSKA (reference sequence). CDR3 coding DNA: TGCAGTGCTAGAGCAGGGACTGAAGCTTTCTTT. It yields the protein CSARAGTEAFF.

This rearrangement joins TRBV10-3 to TRBJ2-7, with 10 positions matching TRBD1. CDR3 length equals 14 residues. Per germline, CDR1 ENHRY and CDR2 SYGVKD. V shed 6 bases and J 3 bases; nucleotides not matched to a gene: 5. This chain's CDR3 is CAIRRDRGNYEQYF. CDR3 DNA: TGTGCCATCAGACGGGACAGGGGAAACTACGAGCAGTACTTC.

This chain joins TRBV11-2 and TRBJ2-1; 8 nucleotides align to TRBD2. J lost 1 base, V lost 4 bases, and 15 bases had no gene match. The CDR3 totals 19 residues. Germline V gene data show CDR1 as SGHAT and CDR2 as FQNNGV. CDR3 loop: CASSSRMGSGMVSYNEQFF. DNA for the CDR3: TGTGCCAGCAGCTCAAGGATGGGTAGCGGGATGGTTTCCTACAATGAGCAGTTCTTC.

The genes are TRBV4-2 and TRBJ1-5; 7 nucleotides agree with TRBD1. The CDR3 spans 18 residues. The V gene end was trimmed by 0 bases and the J gene end by 6 bases; junction bases not matched to a gene: 14. Germline V gene data show CDR1 as LGHNA and CDR2 as YNFKEQ. CDR3 region: CASSQEGTDRDIAQPQHF. CDR3 bases: TGTGCCAGCAGCCAAGAGGGGACAGACCGGGATATTGCTCAGCCCCAGCATTTT.

The genes are TRBV5-6 and TRBJ1-4; a possible D gene is TRBD1 (6 bases). Germline V gives CDR1 SGHDT, CDR2 YYEEEE. V was shortened by 3 bases and J by 7 bases, with 19 bases between the two germline ends. There are 16 residues in the CDR3. CDR3: CASSYGTTRLVEKLFF. CDR3 coding DNA: TGTGCCAGCAGCTACGGGACAACAAGGCTAGTTGAAAAACTGTTTTTT.

The rearrangement links TRBV30 to TRBJ1-5, with D possibly matching TRBD1 (5 bases). Germline V gene data show CDR1 as GTSNPN and CDR2 as SVGIG (reference sequence). CDR3 size: 14 residues. Trimming took 0 bases from V and 4 from J, leaving 10 bases between them. In nucleotides, the CDR3 is TGTGCCTGGAGTGTTGGGGGGAATAATCAGCCCCAGCATTTT. As protein: CAWSVGGNNQPQHF.

In this sample, this clone turned up a few times. The chain employs TRBV6-4 and TRBJ1-5, with D uncertain. V was shortened by 6 bases and J by 0 bases, with 9 bases between the two germline ends. CDR1 is MRHNA and CDR2 is SNTAGT in the germline V gene. This CDR3 comprises 14 residues. The CDR3 region is CASRRLDSNQPQHF. The CDR3 coding sequence is TGTGCCAGCAGGAGGCTGGATAGCAATCAGCCCCAGCATTTT.

The CDR3 DNA sequence: TGTGCCAGCAGTCCACAGGGAGTGAACTACTACGAGCAGTACTTC. It specifies CASSPQGVNYYEQYF. The chain carries TRBV6-5 and TRBJ2-5, with D possibly matching TRBD1 (6 bases). The end of the DNA is better explained by TRBJ2-7, so the J call may be wrong. CDR3 length equals 15 residues. Germline assignment: CDR1 MNHEY and CDR2 SVGAGI.

J is TRBJ2-1 and V is TRBV27; a weak D match, TRBD2 (5 bases). The CDR3 loop spans 15 amino acids. The germline CDR1 and CDR2 sequences are MNHEY and SMNVEV (reference sequence). V shed 3 bases and J shed 0 bases, with 9 bases lying between them. The CDR3 region is CASSLRVRSYNEQFF. For the CDR3, the DNA is TGTGCCAGCAGTTTGCGGGTTCGCTCCTACAATGAGCAGTTCTTC.

The V and J genes are TRBV6-5 and TRBJ2-1; D is uncertain. Germline V gene data show CDR1 as MNHEY and CDR2 as SVGAGI. The V and J ends lost 6 bases and 6 bases respectively, with 9 bases between them. This CDR3 contains 12 residues. CDR3 DNA: TGTGCCAGCAGGTTATCGGGCAATGAGCAGTTCTTC. Its protein product is CASRLSGNEQFF.

This chain uses TRBV28 with TRBJ2-1; 9 bases line up with TRBD2. This CDR3 comprises 16 residues. Unmatched junction bases numbered 12, after V lost 8 bases and J lost 4 bases. Germline assignment: CDR1 MDHEN and CDR2 SYDVKM. CDR3 sequence reads: CASGGFSGRRYNEQFF. CDR3 nucleotide sequence: TGTGCCAGCGGCGGGTTTAGCGGGAGACGGTACAATGAGCAGTTCTTC.

This sequence joins TRBV28 and TRBJ2-2; D not resolved. The CDR3 spans 12 residues. V lost 11 bases to trimming and J lost 6 bases, with 13 bases between them. CDR1 is MDHEN, CDR2 SYDVKM, per germline. CDR3 coding DNA: TGTGCCGCCCGCAAGTCGGCCGGGGAGCTGTTTTTT. This gives the protein CAARKSAGELFF.

The chain carries TRBV27 and TRBJ2-1; D perhaps matches TRBD1 (6 bases). Between the trimmed V and J ends, which lost 2 bases and 4 bases, there was a span of 9 bases. This CDR3 is built from 14 residues. Germline lookup yields CDR1 MNHEY and CDR2 SMNVEV (reference sequence). This CDR3 is CASSLTGLYNEQFF. The CDR3, as DNA: TGTGCCAGCAGTTTAACAGGGCTGTACAATGAGCAGTTCTTC.

The chain has TRBV14 and TRBJ1-1; no definite D call. The CDR3 is 14 residues long. Germline loops: CDR1 SGHDN, CDR2 FVKESK. V lost 4 bases and J lost 1, with 10 bases in between. The DNA of the CDR3 is TGTGCCAGCAGCCGACACAGCCAGAACACTGAAGCTTTCTTT. Its protein product is CASSRHSQNTEAFF.

The rearrangement uses TRBV29-1 and TRBJ2-1; 7 positions agree with TRBD2. Germline CDR1 is SQVTM and CDR2 is ANQGSEA. This CDR3 region has 14 residues. The ends lost 6 bases at V and 7 bases at J; junction bases unmatched: 12. CDR3 region: CSVPRAGTTNEQFF. CDR3 sequence (DNA): TGCAGCGTACCAAGGGCCGGGACTACTAATGAGCAGTTCTTC.

V usage is TRBV30 and J usage is TRBJ2-5; D perhaps matches TRBD2 (6 bases). The V gene lost 0 bases and the J gene lost 5 bases, with 10 bases spanning the gap. The CDR3 sequence is 13 residues long. Germline assignment: CDR1 GTSNPN and CDR2 SVGIG (reference sequence). This chain's CDR3 is CAWSVGGYETQYF. The CDR3 DNA reads TGTGCCTGGAGTGTAGGAGGGTACGAGACCCAGTACTTC.

The chain is built from TRBV9 and TRBJ1-4; D remains unclear. Germline assignment: CDR1 SGDLS and CDR2 YYNGEE. The CDR3 runs 13 residues. The V end lost 0 bases, the J end lost 13 bases, and 13 bases lay between the germline ends. CDR3 amino acids: CASSVGVLGGLFF. CDR3 in DNA: TGTGCCAGCAGCGTAGGCGTTCTAGGAGGACTGTTTTTT.

This chain uses TRBV5-4 with TRBJ2-5, with D perhaps matching TRBD2 (6 bases). With 5 bases removed from V and 4 bases from J, the gap between germline ends came to 12 bases. CDR3 length equals 13 residues. Germline V gene data show CDR1 as SGHNT and CDR2 as YYREEE (reference sequence). The CDR3 nucleotides read TGTGCCAGCAGGTTAGGGGAGGCAGAGACCCAGTACTTC. As protein: CASRLGEAETQYF.

V gene TRBV28 combines with J gene TRBJ2-3, with D perhaps TRBD2 (5 bases). The CDR3 is 12 amino acids. V was cut by 9 bases and J by 0 bases, with 7 bases left in between. Germline V gives CDR1 MDHEN, CDR2 SYDVKM. The CDR3 bases are TGTGCCAGTAGCGAAAGCACAGATACGCAGTATTTT. This sequence encodes CASSESTDTQYF.

The genes are TRBV7-9 and TRBJ2-2; 8 bases align to TRBD1. Looked up from germline, CDR1 is SEHNR and CDR2 is FQNEAQ (reference sequence). The trim removed 3 bases at V and 3 bases at J, leaving 6 bases unmatched. The length of the CDR3 is 16 residues. The CDR3 loop is CASSLAPGQDTGELFF. The CDR3 DNA follows: TGTGCCAGCAGCTTGGCTCCGGGACAGGACACCGGGGAGCTGTTTTTT.

The J gene is TRBJ2-5, the V gene TRBV6-5, with a tentative D call TRBD2 (6 bases). V was trimmed by 8 bases and J by 2 bases, leaving 9 bases between them. The CDR3 is made up of 12 amino acids. CDR1 is MNHEY, CDR2 SVGAGI, per germline. CDR3: CASGEVQETQYF. In nucleotides, the CDR3 is TGTGCCAGCGGGGAGGTACAAGAGACCCAGTACTTC.

The gene calls are TRBV19 and TRBJ1-3; 7 bases align to TRBD1. The trim removed 5 bases at V and 0 bases at J, leaving 10 bases unmatched. The V gene's germline CDR1 is LNHDA and CDR2 SQIVND (reference sequence). The CDR3 loop spans 17 amino acids. CDR3 nucleotides: TGTGCCAGTAGTCCCGAGGGACAGTCTAGCTCTGGAAACACCATATATTTT. Protein: CASSPEGQSSSGNTIYF.

This clone was seen a handful of times. CDR3 nucleotides: TGTGCCACCCACGGGGGGCCCGGGGAGCTGTTTTTT. Translated: CATHGGPGELFF. The chain recombines TRBV28 with TRBJ2-2; TRBD2 is a possible D gene (7 bases). The CDR3 is 12 amino acids. Germline loops: CDR1 MDHEN, CDR2 SYDVKM. V was trimmed by 10 bases and J by 6 bases, leaving 12 bases between them.